This TCR beta chain originates from a study of graft-versus-host responses after intestinal transplantation. Overall study context: Recipients underwent multivisceral, liver-intestinal, or isolated intestinal transplants.

Measured with immunoSEQ multiplex PCR; TCRdb has only the in-frame clones, and not every one. The table has under 80,000 clones, around 93% seen once. CDR3 size: 14 residues. The germline gives CDR1 LNHDA, CDR2 SQIVND (reference sequence). Germline trimming cut 3 bases from V and 5 bases from J; bases unmatched to any gene: 6. As regards this clone: What it binds is unknown. Within the sample, other DNA sequences also encode this same CDR3.

Study outcomes and limitations: Early post-transplant declines in HvG were associated with peak levels of circulating GvH clones. GvH clones turned up in recipient marrow; some had shown up first in ileum or blood.

This TCR was recovered from a human patient who received an intestinal transplant, so some T cells may come from the graft donor. The V and J genes are TRBV19 and TRBJ1-1; 7 bases line up with TRBD1. The material sequenced was PBMCs, taken 98 days after intestinal transplantation. In DNA, the CDR3 is TGTGCCAGTAGTATTTCGACAGGGCGAACTGAAGCTTTCTTT. Encoded protein: CASSISTGRTEAFF.